Below, 25 T cell receptor beta chains from the same sample are listed, as sequenced in a study of a mutant IDH1 vaccine in newly diagnosed glioma. Time point noted: week 11, during vaccination. Every single dose of the vaccine, 300 ug of mutant IDH1 20-mer peptide, came with topical imiquimod. No antigen is known for these receptors. Profiling relied on immunoSEQ multiplex PCR, and the TCRdb table lists in-frame clones only, not all of them. This sample has 50,000 or so clones; 75% to 95% occur once, and the top ten carry under 2.5%. The source was PBMCs, collected from a glioma patient whose treatment included an IDH1 peptide vaccine. These receptors were taken from a man over 45 with glioma.

V is TRBV28 and J is TRBJ2-1; D gene unclear. The CDR3 has 16 amino acids. Germline V gives CDR1 MDHEN, CDR2 SYDVKM. Trimming took 1 base from V and 0 from J, leaving 10 bases between them. CDR3 region: CASSLLGSSSYNEQFF. CDR3 DNA sequence: TGTGCCAGCAGTTTATTAGGGTCAAGCTCCTACAATGAGCAGTTCTTC.

The V and J genes are TRBV9 and TRBJ2-7, with D possibly being TRBD2 (6 bases). The CDR3 has 14 residues. Trimming left V 3 bases short and J 5 bases short, with 15 bases between. CDR1 and CDR2 from the germline V gene are SGDLS and YYNGEE. The CDR3 here is CASSGGNWGDEQYF. CDR3 coding DNA: TGTGCCAGCAGCGGTGGTAATTGGGGGGACGAGCAGTACTTC.

The genes are TRBV5-4 and TRBJ1-2; D is unclear. The CDR3 extends over 13 amino acids. The germline gives CDR1 SGHNT, CDR2 YYREEE (reference sequence). V lost 1 base and J 4 bases, leaving 8 bases between the germline ends. CDR3 nucleotides: TGTGCCAGCAGCTTGCCGGGGAGCTATGGCTACACCTTC. This gives the protein CASSLPGSYGYTF.

The rearrangement uses TRBV6-1 and TRBJ1-5; 9 bases map to TRBD1. This CDR3 comprises 16 residues. CDR1 is MNHNS and CDR2 is SASEGT in the germline V gene. V was pared by 2 bases and J by 4 bases, with 6 bases of the junction left unmatched. DNA of the CDR3: TGTGCCAGCAGTGAAAAGACAGGGGGAGGTAATCAGCCCCAGCATTTT. This gives the protein CASSEKTGGGNQPQHF.

This chain connects TRBV5-4 to TRBJ2-3, with D possibly being TRBD2 (6 bases). The CDR3 extends over 14 amino acids. Between the trimmed V and J ends, which lost 1 base and 4 bases, there was a span of 10 bases. From germline, CDR1 is SGHNT and CDR2 YYREEE (reference sequence). Here the CDR3 DNA reads TGTGCCAGCAGCTTGCGGCTAGCGTCAGATACGCAGTATTTT. Its translation is CASSLRLASDTQYF.

The V call is TRBV4-1, the J call TRBJ2-4; 8 bases align to TRBD2. CDR1 and CDR2 (germline): MGHRA, YSYEKL. This CDR3 is 16 amino acids long. Unmatched junction bases numbered 7, after V lost 0 bases and J lost 6 bases. CDR3 sequence: CASSQDSLAGGNIQYF. In DNA, the CDR3 is TGCGCCAGCAGCCAAGACAGTCTAGCGGGTGGAAACATTCAGTACTTC.

CDR3 residues: CASSQDLQGANQPQHF. The CDR3 DNA reads TGCGCCAGCAGCCAAGATCTGCAGGGGGCCAATCAGCCCCAGCATTTT. The rearrangement links TRBV4-3 to TRBJ1-5; 8 positions agree with TRBD1. The CDR3 loop spans 16 amino acids. The germline gives CDR1 LGHNA, CDR2 YSLEER. V was clipped by 0 bases and J by 3 bases; unmatched bases: 4.

The V and J genes are TRBV27 and TRBJ2-1, with D possibly being TRBD1 or TRBD2 (5 bases each). CDR3 length: 18 residues. Trimming shortened V by 3 bases and J by 0 bases, and 18 bases separated the two germline ends. In germline, CDR1 is MNHEY, CDR2 SMNVEV (reference sequence). The CDR3 region is CASSFLPFGASSYNEQFF. CDR3 DNA sequence: TGTGCCAGCAGTTTCCTCCCATTCGGGGCGAGCTCCTACAATGAGCAGTTCTTC.

J is TRBJ1-3 and V is TRBV14, with unresolved D. V was cut by 0 bases and J by 0 bases, with 9 bases left in between. The length of the CDR3 is 16 residues. Germline V gene lookup returns CDR1 SGHDN and CDR2 FVKESK. This chain's CDR3 is CASSQDRLFSGNTIYF. The CDR3 bases are TGTGCCAGCAGCCAAGATAGGCTGTTCTCTGGAAACACCATATATTTT.

Points on this clone: Other DNA sequences of this sample code for an identical CDR3. The V gene is TRBV15, the J gene TRBJ2-7; the D call may be TRBD1 or TRBD2 (6 bases each). The germline V gene has CDR1 LNHNV and CDR2 YYDKDF (reference sequence). CDR3 length: 15 amino acids. V shed 3 bases and J shed 1 base, with 13 bases lying between them. The CDR3 nucleotides are TGTGCCACCAGCAGGGAGGGGGACGGGTCCTACGAGCAGTACTTC. Its translation is CATSREGDGSYEQYF.

The V gene is TRBV11-2, the J gene TRBJ1-1; D unresolved. Trimming removed 5 bases from V and 1 base from J, with 17 bases in between. This CDR3 comprises 16 residues. Germline CDR1 reads SGHAT; CDR2 reads FQNNGV. The CDR3 sequence: CASSLGRRVRNTEAFF. The DNA of the CDR3 is TGTGCCAGCAGCCTAGGTAGGAGGGTTCGGAACACTGAAGCTTTCTTT.

This chain joins TRBV6-5 and TRBJ1-1; tentative D call: TRBD1 (5 bases). Germline lookup yields CDR1 MNHEY and CDR2 SVGAGI. The CDR3 runs to 14 residues. Trimming shortened V by 6 bases and J by 1 base, and 12 bases separated the two germline ends. The CDR3 DNA is TGTGCCAGCAGCAACTTGGGGCAGAACACTGAAGCTTTCTTT. Encoded protein: CASSNLGQNTEAFF.

This clone was seen only a few times. This chain joins TRBV5-4 and TRBJ2-1, with TRBD1 matching over 8 bases. The germline V gene has CDR1 SGHNT and CDR2 YYREEE (reference sequence). Trimming at V came to 4 bases and at J to 6 bases, leaving 6 bases not matched to a gene. This CDR3 region has 14 residues. CDR3 coding DNA: TGTGCCAGCAGCAAGGACAGGGTGGGCAATGAGCAGTTCTTC. Its protein product is CASSKDRVGNEQFF. Using reference TRBV5-4 and TRBJ2-1 for the parts outside the CDR3, the full variable domain is ETGVTQSPTHLIKTRGQQVTLRCSSQSGHNTVSWYQQALGQGPQFIFQYYREEENGRGNFPPRFSGLQFPNYSSELNVNALELDDSALYLCASSKDRVGNEQFFGPGTRLTVL.

V gene TRBV11-2 combines with J gene TRBJ2-7; D gene unclear. This CDR3 has 14 amino acids. Germline CDR1 SGHAT, CDR2 FQNNGV. V lost 1 base, J lost 5 bases, and 12 bases lay in between. CDR3 loop: CASSLAYEVHEQYF. The CDR3 nucleotides are TGTGCCAGCAGCTTAGCCTACGAGGTCCACGAGCAGTACTTC.

V usage is TRBV28 and J usage is TRBJ1-1; unclear D gene. The CDR3 is made up of 11 amino acids. Germline lookup yields CDR1 MDHEN and CDR2 SYDVKM. V was pared by 3 bases and J by 7 bases, with 6 bases between. DNA of the CDR3: TGTGCCAGCAGTTTCGCGGGTGAAGCTTTCTTT. Protein: CASSFAGEAFF. Full variable domain (remainder filled in from reference TRBV28 and TRBJ1-1): DVKVTQSSRYLVKRTGEKVFLECVQDMDHENMFWYRQDPGLGLRLIYFSYDVKMKEKGDIPEGYSVSREKKERFSLILESASTNQTSMYLCASSFAGEAFFGQGTRLTVV.

The CDR3 loop reads CASSRSGGYTDTQYF. The DNA of the CDR3 is TGTGCCAGCAGCCGTAGCGGGGGGTACACAGATACGCAGTATTTT. The chain links TRBV6-5 to TRBJ2-3; 10 bases agree with TRBD2. Trimming cost V 6 bases and J 2 bases; bases outside gene matches: 5. The germline V gene has CDR1 MNHEY and CDR2 SVGAGI. The CDR3 runs 15 residues.

The rearrangement links TRBV19 to TRBJ1-4, with D possibly being TRBD1 (5 bases). Trimming took off 3 bases at V and 3 bases at J, with 8 bases between the two ends. The CDR3 covers 14 residues. CDR1 is LNHDA and CDR2 is SQIVND in the germline V gene (reference sequence). Here the CDR3 DNA reads TGTGCCAGTAGTATTGACAGTTCTAATGAAAAACTGTTTTTT. Its protein is CASSIDSSNEKLFF.

The rearrangement uses TRBV5-1 and TRBJ2-3; 7 bases fit TRBD2. This CDR3 region has 13 residues. The ends lost 3 bases at V and 3 bases at J; junction bases unmatched: 1. Germline CDR1 is SGHRS and CDR2 is YFSETQ. DNA of the CDR3: TGCGCCAGCAGCTGGGGGGGTACAGATACGCAGTATTTT. Its translation: CASSWGGTDTQYF.

This sequence joins TRBV14 and TRBJ2-2; unclear D gene. This CDR3 comprises 12 residues. CDR1 and CDR2 from the germline V gene are SGHDN and FVKESK. With 1 base removed from V and 7 bases from J, the gap between germline ends came to 4 bases. In nucleotides, the CDR3 is TGTGCCAGCAGCCAAGGATACGGGGAGCTGTTTTTT. Amino acid sequence: CASSQGYGELFF.

This clone showed up just once. In the same sample, other DNA sequences code for this CDR3. The V and J genes are TRBV29-1 and TRBJ2-5, with 10 bases identical to TRBD2. The CDR3 is 12 residues long. Germline V gene lookup returns CDR1 SQVTM and CDR2 ANQGSEA. Losses at the gene ends were 5 bases for V and 5 bases for J; bases not matched to a gene: 2. The CDR3 loop reads CSVTSGEETQYF. The CDR3 DNA is TGCAGCGTTACTAGCGGGGAGGAGACCCAGTACTTC.

The chain links TRBV9 to TRBJ2-3; a possible D gene is TRBD2 (6 bases). The CDR3 is made up of 15 amino acids. Trimming took 0 bases from V and 4 from J, leaving 12 bases between them. In germline, CDR1 is SGDLS, CDR2 YYNGEE. The CDR3 loop is CASSVAPGGADTQYF. In DNA form, the CDR3 reads TGTGCCAGCAGCGTAGCTCCCGGAGGGGCAGATACGCAGTATTTT.

The chain links TRBV19 to TRBJ1-3; unclear D gene. V lost 6 bases to trimming and J lost 0 bases, with 9 bases between them. The CDR3 sequence is 14 residues long. CDR1 LNHDA and CDR2 SQIVND come from the germline V gene (reference sequence). As DNA, the CDR3 is TGTGCCAGTAGGACTGTTTTCTCTGGAAACACCATATATTTT. Its translation: CASRTVFSGNTIYF.

The chain has TRBV7-9 and TRBJ1-3; weak D call: TRBD1 (6 bases). This CDR3 is 15 amino acids long. CDR1 SEHNR and CDR2 FQNEAQ come from the germline V gene (reference sequence). The V gene lost 5 bases and the J gene lost 0 bases, with 11 bases spanning the gap. CDR3 coding DNA: TGTGCCAGCAGCAAAGGGACATTCTCTGGAAACACCATATATTTT. Amino acid sequence: CASSKGTFSGNTIYF.

The chain is built from TRBV10-1 and TRBJ2-3, with 9 bases aligning to TRBD2. With 0 bases clipped from V and 5 bases from J, the junction kept 6 bases outside the gene matches. This CDR3 region has 16 residues. CDR1 is WNHNN, CDR2 SYGVQD, per germline (reference sequence). CDR3: CASSESSSGTGDTQYF. The CDR3 DNA follows: TGCGCCAGCAGTGAGTCGTCTAGCGGGACGGGAGATACGCAGTATTTT.

This clone occurred once. The J gene is TRBJ1-1, the V gene TRBV27; a possible D gene is TRBD1 (6 bases). The CDR3 consists of 17 residues. Trimming removed 6 bases at V and 5 bases at J, with 25 bases between. In germline, CDR1 is MNHEY, CDR2 SMNVEV (reference sequence). The chain's CDR3 is CASSLDGIGQPTTEAFF. The CDR3 nucleotides are TGTGCCAGCAGCCTTGACGGTATAGGACAGCCAACTACTGAAGCTTTCTTT.